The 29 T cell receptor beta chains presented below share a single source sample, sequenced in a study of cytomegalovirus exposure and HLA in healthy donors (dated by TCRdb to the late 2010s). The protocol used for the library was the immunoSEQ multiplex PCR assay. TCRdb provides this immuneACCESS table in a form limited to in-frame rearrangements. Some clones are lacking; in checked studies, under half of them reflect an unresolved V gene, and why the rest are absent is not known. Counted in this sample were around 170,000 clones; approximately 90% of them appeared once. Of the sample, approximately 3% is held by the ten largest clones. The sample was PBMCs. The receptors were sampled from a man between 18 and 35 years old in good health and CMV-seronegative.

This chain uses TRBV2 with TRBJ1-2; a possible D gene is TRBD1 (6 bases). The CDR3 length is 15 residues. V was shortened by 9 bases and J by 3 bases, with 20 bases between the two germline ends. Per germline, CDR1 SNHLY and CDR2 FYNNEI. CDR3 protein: CARGRRGAPDYGYTF. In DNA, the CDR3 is TGTGCCAGAGGAAGGCGGGGGGCGCCTGACTATGGCTACACCTTC.

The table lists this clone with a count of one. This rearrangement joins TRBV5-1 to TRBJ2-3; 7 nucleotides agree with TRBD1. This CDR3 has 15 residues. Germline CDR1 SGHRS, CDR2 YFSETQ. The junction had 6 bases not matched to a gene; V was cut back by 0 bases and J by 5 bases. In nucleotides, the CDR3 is TGCGCCAGCAGCTTGGCACGGGACAGACGAGATACGCAGTATTTT. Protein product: CASSLARDRRDTQYF.

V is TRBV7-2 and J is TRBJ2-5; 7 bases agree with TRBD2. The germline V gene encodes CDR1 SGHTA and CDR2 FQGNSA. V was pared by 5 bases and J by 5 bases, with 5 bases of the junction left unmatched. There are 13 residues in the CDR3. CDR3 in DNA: TGTGCCAGCAGCGGGGGAGGGCGGGAGACCCAGTACTTC. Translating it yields CASSGGGRETQYF.

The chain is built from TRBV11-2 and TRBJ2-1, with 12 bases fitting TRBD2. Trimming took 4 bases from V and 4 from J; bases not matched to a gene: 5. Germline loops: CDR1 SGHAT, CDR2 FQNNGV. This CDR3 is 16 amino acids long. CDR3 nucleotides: TGTGCCAGCAGCTCCCGGACTAGCGGGGTATACAATGAGCAGTTCTTC. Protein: CASSSRTSGVYNEQFF.

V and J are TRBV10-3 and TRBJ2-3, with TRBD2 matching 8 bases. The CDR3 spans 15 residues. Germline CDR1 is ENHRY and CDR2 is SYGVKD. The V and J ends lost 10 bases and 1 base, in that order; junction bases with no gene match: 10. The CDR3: CATGFSAGGTDTQYF. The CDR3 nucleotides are TGTGCCACCGGATTCTCAGCGGGGGGCACAGATACGCAGTATTTT.

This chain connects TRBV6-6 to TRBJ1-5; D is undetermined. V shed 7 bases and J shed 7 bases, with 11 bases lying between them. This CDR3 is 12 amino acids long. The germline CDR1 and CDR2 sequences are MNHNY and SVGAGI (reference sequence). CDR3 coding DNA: TGTGCCAGCACCCCGGTCGGGCAGCCCCAGCATTTT. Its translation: CASTPVGQPQHF.

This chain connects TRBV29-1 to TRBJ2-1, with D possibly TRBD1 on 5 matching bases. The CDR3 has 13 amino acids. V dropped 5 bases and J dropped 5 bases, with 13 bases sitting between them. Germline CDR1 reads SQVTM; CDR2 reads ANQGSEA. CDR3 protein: CSVFQGRNNEQFF. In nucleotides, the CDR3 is TGCAGCGTTTTCCAGGGTCGCAACAATGAGCAGTTCTTC.

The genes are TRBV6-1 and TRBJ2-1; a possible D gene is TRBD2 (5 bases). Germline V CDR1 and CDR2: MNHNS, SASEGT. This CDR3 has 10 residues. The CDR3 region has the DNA TGTGCAGCAGGACTCAATGAGCAGTTCTTC. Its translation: CAAGLNEQFF.

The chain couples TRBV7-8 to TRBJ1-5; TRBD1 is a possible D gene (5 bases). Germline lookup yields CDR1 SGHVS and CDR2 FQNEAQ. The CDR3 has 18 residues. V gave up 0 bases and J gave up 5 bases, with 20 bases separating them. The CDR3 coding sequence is TGTGCCAGCAGCTTAGCGCGCTCGGGGGGATTCAGTCATCAGCCCCAGCATTTT. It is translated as CASSLARSGGFSHQPQHF.

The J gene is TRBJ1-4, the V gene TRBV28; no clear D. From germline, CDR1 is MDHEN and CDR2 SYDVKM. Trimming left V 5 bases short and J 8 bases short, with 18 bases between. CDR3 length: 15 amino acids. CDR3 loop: CASSPIGVLGEKLFF. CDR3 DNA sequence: TGTGCCAGCAGTCCTATCGGGGTTTTGGGCGAAAAACTGTTTTTT.

CDR3 sequence (DNA): TGTGCCAGTAGTATGCAGTACACTGAAGCTTTCTTT. Protein product: CASSMQYTEAFF. This chain uses TRBV19 with TRBJ1-1; D call uncertain. The CDR3 contains 12 residues. Germline V gene data show CDR1 as LNHDA and CDR2 as SQIVND (reference sequence). Between the trimmed V and J ends, which lost 3 bases and 3 bases, there was a span of 5 bases. Complete variable domain (other parts from reference TRBV19 and TRBJ1-1): DGGITQSPKYLFRKEGQNVTLSCEQNLNHDAMYWYRQDPGQGLRLIYYSQIVNDFQKGDIAEGYSVSREKKESFPLTVTSAQKNPTAFYLCASSMQYTEAFFGQGTRLTVV.

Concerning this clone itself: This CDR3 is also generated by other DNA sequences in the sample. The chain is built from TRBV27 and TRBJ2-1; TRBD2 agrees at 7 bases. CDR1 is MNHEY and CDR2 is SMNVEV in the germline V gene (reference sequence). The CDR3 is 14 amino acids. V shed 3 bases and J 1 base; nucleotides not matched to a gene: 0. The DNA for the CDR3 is TGTGCCAGCAGTTTGCGGGGGTCCTACAATGAGCAGTTCTTC. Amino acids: CASSLRGSYNEQFF.

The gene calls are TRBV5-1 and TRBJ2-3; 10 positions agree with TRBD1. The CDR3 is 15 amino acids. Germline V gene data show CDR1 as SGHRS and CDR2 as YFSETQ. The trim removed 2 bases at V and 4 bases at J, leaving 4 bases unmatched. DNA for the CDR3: TGCGCCAGCAGCTTTAGGGACAGGGGCTCAGATACGCAGTATTTT. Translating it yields CASSFRDRGSDTQYF.

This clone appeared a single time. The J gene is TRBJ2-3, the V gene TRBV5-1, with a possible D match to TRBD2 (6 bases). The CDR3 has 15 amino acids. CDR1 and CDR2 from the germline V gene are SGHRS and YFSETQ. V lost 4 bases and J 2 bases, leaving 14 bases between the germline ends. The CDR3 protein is CASSVGGTYTDTQYF. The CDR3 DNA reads TGCGCCAGCAGCGTTGGGGGGACTTACACAGATACGCAGTATTTT.

CDR3 in amino acids: CASSVTGQTEAFF. The CDR3 DNA reads as TGTGCCAGCAGCGTGACAGGGCAAACTGAAGCTTTCTTT. V and J are TRBV9 and TRBJ1-1, with 7 bases fitting TRBD1. Trimming at V came to 2 bases and at J to 5 bases, leaving 3 bases not matched to a gene. This CDR3 has 13 amino acids. The germline CDR1 and CDR2 sequences are SGDLS and YYNGEE.

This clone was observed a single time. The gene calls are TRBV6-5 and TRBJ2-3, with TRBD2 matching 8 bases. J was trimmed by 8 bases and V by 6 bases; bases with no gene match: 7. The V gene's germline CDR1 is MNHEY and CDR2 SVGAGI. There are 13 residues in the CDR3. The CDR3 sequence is CASRPTAGATQYF. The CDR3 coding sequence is TGTGCCAGCAGACCCACAGCGGGAGCTACGCAGTATTTT.

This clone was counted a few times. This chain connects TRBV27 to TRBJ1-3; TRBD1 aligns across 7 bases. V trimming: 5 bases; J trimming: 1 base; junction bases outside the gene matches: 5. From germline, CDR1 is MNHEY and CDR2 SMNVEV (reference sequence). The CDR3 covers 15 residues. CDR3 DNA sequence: TGTGCCAGCAGTCCGATGACAGGGTCTGGAAACACCATATATTTT. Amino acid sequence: CASSPMTGSGNTIYF.

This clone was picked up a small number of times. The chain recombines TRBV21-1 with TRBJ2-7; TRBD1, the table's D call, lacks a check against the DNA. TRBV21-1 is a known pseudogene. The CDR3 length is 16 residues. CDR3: CASSRDRRLLGYEQYF. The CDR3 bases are TGTGCCAGCAGCAGGGACAGGAGGTTACTAGGGTACGAGCAGTACTTC.

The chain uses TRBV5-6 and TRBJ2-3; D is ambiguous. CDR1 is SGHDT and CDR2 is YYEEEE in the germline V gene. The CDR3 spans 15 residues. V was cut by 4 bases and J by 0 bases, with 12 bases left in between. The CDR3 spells CASSVVGTSTDTQYF. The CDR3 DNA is TGTGCCAGCAGCGTTGTGGGCACTAGCACAGATACGCAGTATTTT.

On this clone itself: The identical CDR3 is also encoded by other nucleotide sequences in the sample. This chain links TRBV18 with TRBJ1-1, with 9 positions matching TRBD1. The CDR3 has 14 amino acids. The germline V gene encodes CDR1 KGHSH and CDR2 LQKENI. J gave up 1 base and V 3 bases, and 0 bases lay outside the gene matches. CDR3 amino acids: CASSPGQGNTEAFF. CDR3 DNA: TGTGCCAGCTCACCGGGACAGGGGAACACTGAAGCTTTCTTT.

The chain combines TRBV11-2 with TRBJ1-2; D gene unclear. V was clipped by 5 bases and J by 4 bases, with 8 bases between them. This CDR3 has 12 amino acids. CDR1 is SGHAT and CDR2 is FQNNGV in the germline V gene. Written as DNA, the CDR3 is TGTGCCAGCAGCCCGCACTCCTATGGCTACACCTTC. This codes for CASSPHSYGYTF.

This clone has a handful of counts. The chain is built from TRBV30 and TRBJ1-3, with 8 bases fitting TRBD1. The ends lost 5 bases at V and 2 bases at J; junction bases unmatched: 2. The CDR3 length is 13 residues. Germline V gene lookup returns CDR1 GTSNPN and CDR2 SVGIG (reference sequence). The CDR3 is CAWGQGPGNTIYF. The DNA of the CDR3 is TGTGCCTGGGGACAGGGCCCTGGAAACACCATATATTTT.

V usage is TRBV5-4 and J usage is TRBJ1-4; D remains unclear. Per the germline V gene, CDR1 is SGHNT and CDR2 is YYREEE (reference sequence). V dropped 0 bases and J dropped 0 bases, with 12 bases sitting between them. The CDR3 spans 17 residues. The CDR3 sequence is CASSLAGGLATNEKLFF. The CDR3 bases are TGTGCCAGCAGCTTGGCCGGAGGTCTTGCAACTAATGAAAAACTGTTTTTT.

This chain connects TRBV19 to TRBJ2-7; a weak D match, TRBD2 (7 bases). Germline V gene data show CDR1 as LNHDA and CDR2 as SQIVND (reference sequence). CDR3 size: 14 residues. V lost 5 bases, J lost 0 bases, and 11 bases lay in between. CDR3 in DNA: TGTGCCAGTAGTGAGGGGGGGAGCTCCTACGAGCAGTACTTC. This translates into CASSEGGSSYEQYF.

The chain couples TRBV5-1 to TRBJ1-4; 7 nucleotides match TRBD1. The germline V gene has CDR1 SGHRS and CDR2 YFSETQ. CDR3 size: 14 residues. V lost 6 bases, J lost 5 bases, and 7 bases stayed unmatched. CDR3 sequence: CASKLTGTNEKLFF. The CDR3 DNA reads TGCGCCAGCAAACTGACAGGGACAAATGAAAAACTGTTTTTT. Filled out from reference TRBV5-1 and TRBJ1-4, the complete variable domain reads KAGVTQTPRYLIKTRGQQVTLSCSPISGHRSVSWYQQTPGQGLQFLFEYFSETQRNKGNFPGRFSGRQFSNSRSEMNVSTLELGDSALYLCASKLTGTNEKLFFGSGTQLSVL.

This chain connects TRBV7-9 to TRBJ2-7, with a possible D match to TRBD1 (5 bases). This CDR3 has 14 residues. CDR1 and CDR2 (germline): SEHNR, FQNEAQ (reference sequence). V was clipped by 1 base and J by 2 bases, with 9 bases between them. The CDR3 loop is CASSLETEAYEQYV. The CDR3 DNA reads TGTGCCAGCAGCTTAGAGACAGAAGCCTACGAGCAGTACGTC.

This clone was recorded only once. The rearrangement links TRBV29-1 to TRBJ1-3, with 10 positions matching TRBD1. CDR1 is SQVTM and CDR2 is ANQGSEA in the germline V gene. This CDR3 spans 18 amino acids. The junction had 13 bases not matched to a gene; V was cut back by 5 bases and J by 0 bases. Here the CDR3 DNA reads TGCAGCGTTCTCATCTCTCCGGGACAGGGGCTCTCTGGAAACACCATATATTTT. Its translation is CSVLISPGQGLSGNTIYF.

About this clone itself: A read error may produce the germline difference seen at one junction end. CDR3 loop: CASSPGLAGGIGTYEQYF. CDR3 nucleotides: TGTGCTAGCAGCCCGGGACTAGCGGGAGGAATAGGGACCTACGAGCAGTACTTC. This chain connects TRBV7-7 to TRBJ2-7, with 15 bases matching TRBD2. There are 18 residues in the CDR3. CDR1 and CDR2 from the germline V gene are SSHAT and FNYEAQ (reference sequence).

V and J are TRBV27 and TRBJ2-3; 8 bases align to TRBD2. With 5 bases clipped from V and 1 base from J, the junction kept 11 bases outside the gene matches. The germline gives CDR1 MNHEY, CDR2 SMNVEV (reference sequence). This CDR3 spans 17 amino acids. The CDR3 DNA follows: TGTGCCAGCAGTATAGACGGAGGACTAGCAGGCACAGATACGCAGTATTTT. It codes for CASSIDGGLAGTDTQYF.